The clone carrying this T cell receptor (beta chain) was found many times. TCRdb fed the 5' RACE reads into MiXCR, producing one record per CDR3 protein. The sample yields 250,000 or so distinct CDR3 sequences, over 9% seen once. J gave up 5 bases and V 5 bases, and 6 bases lay outside the gene matches. The CDR3 covers 14 residues. In germline, CDR1 is SNHLY, CDR2 FYNNEI. These data are taken from a study of T-cell memory formation after mild COVID-19. The chain links TRBV2 to TRBJ2-3; 8 bases line up with TRBD1. The specimen was PBMCs or a T cell subset sorted from them (not recorded which). This sequence originates from a man aged 18-30 years who had mild COVID-19 (a few samples of this study predate the infection). Cell type and time point are not known. DNA of the CDR3: TGTGCCAGCAGTAGACAGGGGTCGGGAGATACGCAGTATTTT. It yields the protein CASSRQGSGDTQYF.